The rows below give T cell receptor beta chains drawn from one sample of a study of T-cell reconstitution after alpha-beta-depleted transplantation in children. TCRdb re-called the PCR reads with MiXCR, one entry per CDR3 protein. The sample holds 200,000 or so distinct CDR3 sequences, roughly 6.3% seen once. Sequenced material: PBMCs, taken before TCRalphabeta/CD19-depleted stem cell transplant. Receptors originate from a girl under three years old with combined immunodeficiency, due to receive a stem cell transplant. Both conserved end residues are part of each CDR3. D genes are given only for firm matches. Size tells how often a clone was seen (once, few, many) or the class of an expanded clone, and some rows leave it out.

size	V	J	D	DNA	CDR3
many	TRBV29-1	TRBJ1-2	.	TGCAGCGTTGATTGGGATCGAGAAAGAAGGTCTAACTATGGCTACACCTTC	CSVDWDRERRSNYGYTF
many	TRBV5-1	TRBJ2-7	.	TGCGCCAGCAGCTTGGACGCTCCCTACGAGCAGTACTTC	CASSLDAPYEQYF
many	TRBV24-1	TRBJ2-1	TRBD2	TGTGCCACCAGTGCTGCGGGGACTAGCGGGACGGAGGAGCAGTTCTTC	CATSAAGTSGTEEQFF
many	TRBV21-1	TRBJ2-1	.	TGTGCCAGCAGCACACGAGGGCTACCCAACAATGAGCAGTTCTTC	CASSTRGLPNNEQFF
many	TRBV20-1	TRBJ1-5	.	TGCAGTGCTCCCCCGTTCAATAGCAATCAGCCCCAGCATTTT	CSAPPFNSNQPQHF
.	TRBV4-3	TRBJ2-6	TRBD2	TGCGCCAACAGCCAAGGGACTAGTGGGGCCAACGTCCTGACTTTC	CANSQGTSGANVLTF
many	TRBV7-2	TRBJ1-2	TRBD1	TGTGCCAGCAGCTTATGGGGGACAGGGATCTTTTATGGCTACACCTTC	CASSLWGTGIFYGYTF
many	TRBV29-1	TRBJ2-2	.	TGCAGCGTTGAGGGGACCCGGGGGCCCGGGGAGCTGTTTTTT	CSVEGTRGPGELFF
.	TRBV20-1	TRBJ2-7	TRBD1	TGCAGTGCTAGAGACGGGACAGGTCTCTACGAGCAGTACTTC	CSARDGTGLYEQYF
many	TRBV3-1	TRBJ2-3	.	TGTGCCAGCAGCCAAGATACCTCGTCAGGGGATACGCAGTATTTT	CASSQDTSSGDTQYF
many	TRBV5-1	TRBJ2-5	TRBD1	TGCGCCAGCAGCTTTTCGGACAGGGGGCGAGAGACCCAGTACTTC	CASSFSDRGRETQYF
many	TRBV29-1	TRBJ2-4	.	TGCAGCGTTGAAGACGGGGTGGGCAAAAACATTCAGTACTTC	CSVEDGVGKNIQYF
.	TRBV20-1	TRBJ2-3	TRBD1	TGCTGCGCTAGAGATCCCGGGGGACAGGGGTCAGATACGCAGTATTTT	CCARDPGGQGSDTQYF
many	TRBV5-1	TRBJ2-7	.	TGCGCCAGCAGCTTGGACGGAGTCAATATAGGCTACGAGCAGTACTTC	CASSLDGVNIGYEQYF
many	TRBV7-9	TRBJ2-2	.	TGTGCCAGCACCAAATGGCCCGGGGAGCTGTTTTTT	CASTKWPGELFF
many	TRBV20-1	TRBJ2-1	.	TGCAGTGCTAGAGATCCCTTCCTAGAAGAAAAGTACAATGAGCAGTTCTTC	CSARDPFLEEKYNEQFF
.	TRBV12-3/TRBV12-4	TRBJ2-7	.	TGTGCCAGCAGTTTAGGAGGGGGAGCCGAGCAGTACTTC	CASSLGGGAEQYF
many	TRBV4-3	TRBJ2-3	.	TGCGCCAGCAGCCGACACCCCCGGACTAGCACAGATACGCAGTATTTT	CASSRHPRTSTDTQYF
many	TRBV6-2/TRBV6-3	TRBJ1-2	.	TGTGCCAGCAGTTACTCGGAGACGTCCCCAGGGTATGGCTACACCTTC	CASSYSETSPGYGYTF
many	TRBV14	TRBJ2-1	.	TGTGCCAGCAGCCAACTTACAGACCTCAATGAGCAGTTCTTC	CASSQLTDLNEQFF
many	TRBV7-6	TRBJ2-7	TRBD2	TGTGCCAGCAGCTTAGCGATGGCGGGAGGAAGAAACGAGCAGTACTTC	CASSLAMAGGRNEQYF
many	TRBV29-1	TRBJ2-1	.	TGCAGCGTTGAAGGGGGGGAGTTTGCCTACAATGAGCAGTTCTTC	CSVEGGEFAYNEQFF
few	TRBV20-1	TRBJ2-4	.	TGCAGTGCTCTCCGGGACACCAAAAACATTCAGTACTTC	CSALRDTKNIQYF
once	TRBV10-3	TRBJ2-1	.	TGTGCCTTCAGTTGGAGTCTGGGTTGGAGGGCCTCCTACAATGAGCAGTTCTTC	CAFSWSLGWRASYNEQFF
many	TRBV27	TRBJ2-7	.	TGTGCCAGCAGTTTTAGTACGGCCCACGAGCAGTACTTC	CASSFSTAHEQYF
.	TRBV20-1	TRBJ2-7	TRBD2	TGCAGTGCTAGAGATCGGGGACTAGCCTACGACCAGTACTTC	CSARDRGLAYDQYF
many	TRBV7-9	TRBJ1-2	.	TGTGCCAGCAGCTTAAAGGGGGTGCCTGATGGCTACACCTTC	CASSLKGVPDGYTF
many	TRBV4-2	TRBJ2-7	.	TGTGCCAGCAGCCATCGGGAGCAAACCTACGAGCAGTACTTC	CASSHREQTYEQYF
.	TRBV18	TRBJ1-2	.	TGTGCCAGCTCACGCGTGGACAGCACCCGCTATGGCTACACCTTC	CASSRVDSTRYGYTF
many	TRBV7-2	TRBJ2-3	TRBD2	TGTGCCAGCAGCTTATTAGTTGGCGGGAGTTTTTCAGATACGCAGTATTTT	CASSLLVGGSFSDTQYF
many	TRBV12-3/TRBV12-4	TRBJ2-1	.	TGTGCCAGCAGTTCCTGGTGGGGTGAGCAGTTCTTC	CASSSWWGEQFF
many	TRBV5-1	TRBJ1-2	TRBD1	TGCGCCAGCAATGTGGGGACAGGGAATGGCTACACCTTC	CASNVGTGNGYTF
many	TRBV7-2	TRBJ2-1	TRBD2	TGTGCCAGCAGCTTAGACCCGGGGGGGTGGATTGTGGAGCAGTTCTTC	CASSLDPGGWIVEQFF
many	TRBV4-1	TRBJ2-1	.	TGCGCCAGCAGCCAAGAGGTCGGGACCATAACCTACAATGAGCAGTTCTTC	CASSQEVGTITYNEQFF
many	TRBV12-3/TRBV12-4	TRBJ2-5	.	TGTGCCAGCAGTAACAGCAACCAAGAGACCCAGTACTTC	CASSNSNQETQYF
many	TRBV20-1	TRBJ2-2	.	TGCAGTGCTAGAGGCCCCGGGGAGCTGTTTTTT	CSARGPGELFF
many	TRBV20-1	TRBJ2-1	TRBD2	TGCAGTGCTGGGGGACTAGCGGGAGTCGGTAATGAGCAGTTCTTC	CSAGGLAGVGNEQFF
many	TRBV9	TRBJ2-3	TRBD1	TGTGCCAGCAGCGTTGGACAGGGTCGCACAGATACGCAGTATTTT	CASSVGQGRTDTQYF
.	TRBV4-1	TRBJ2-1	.	TGCGCCAGCAGCCCGCATAAGGGCGCAAAGTCGTTCTTC	CASSPHKGAKSFF
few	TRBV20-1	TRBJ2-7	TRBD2	TGCAGTGATGCCCGCGGGACTAGCGGGGGGGACGACGAGCAGTACTTC	CSDARGTSGGDDEQYF
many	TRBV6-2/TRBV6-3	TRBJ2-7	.	TGTGCCAGCAGTATGGACGCTCGCGAGCAGTACTTC	CASSMDAREQYF
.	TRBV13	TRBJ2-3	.	TGTGCCAGCAGCTTAATCGGGGGTTCGGACACAGATACGCAGTATTTT	CASSLIGGSDTDTQYF
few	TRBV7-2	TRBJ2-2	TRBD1	TGTGCCAGCAGCTTAGAAGGACAGGTTAACACCGGGGAGCTGTTTTTT	CASSLEGQVNTGELFF
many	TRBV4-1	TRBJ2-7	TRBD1	TGCGCCAGCAGCCAAGTATCTCTACCCAGGGGGTTCTACGAGCAGTACTTC	CASSQVSLPRGFYEQYF
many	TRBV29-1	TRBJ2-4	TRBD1	TGCAGCGTTGACTCCGGGACAGGGAACATTCAGTACTTC	CSVDSGTGNIQYF
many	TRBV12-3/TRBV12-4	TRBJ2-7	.	TGTGCCAGCAGTTTATGGGGGGTTCACGAGCAGTACTTC	CASSLWGVHEQYF
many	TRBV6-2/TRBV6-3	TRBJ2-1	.	TGTGCCAGCAGTCTCGGCAGGACCTACAATGAGCAGTTCTTC	CASSLGRTYNEQFF
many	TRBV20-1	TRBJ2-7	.	TGCAGTGGCAACGCAGGGGTATTGAACTACGAGCAGTACTTC	CSGNAGVLNYEQYF